Detailed here is one T cell receptor (beta chain). Its antigen is not yet known. Base qualities are missing; no much larger clone stands one base away. The data derive from a study of T cell responses to AZD1222 COVID-19 vaccine (dated by TCRdb to about 2021). For the study in its entirety: A total of approximately 240 trial participants underwent TCR sequencing, of whom about 200 had received two doses of AZD1222 and about 25 had received two doses of the MenACWY control vaccine. Trial participants were enrolled into age subgroups of 18-55, 56-69 and 70-plus years, which contained approximately 150, 28 and 58 TCR-sequenced participants, respectively. Beyond this particular receptor, the publication reports: The 56-69-year group was small, and its depth increase did not reach significance, likely because of low power. Reportedly, almost half of the unique spike-specific TCRs recognized epitopes lying outside the regions that are mutated in the B.1.351 and B.1.1.7 variants. The whole spike protein was spanned by vaccine-associated CD4 TCRs, and dominant responses were seen in regions 160-218 and 743-854. Because no day 14 peak-response samples were available, the repertoires could be characterized only after the peak T cell response. Most participants were white British and females outnumbered males, and the authors suggested that clonal diversity may have been underestimated. Conclusions about previously exposed vaccinees were limited because only a handful of AZD1222 recipients were SARS-CoV-2 seropositive at baseline. After two AZD1222 doses, spike-specific TCR breadth and depth were significantly higher than at day 0 and than in MenACWY recipients.

Read against the paper, the sample's time point label means: about 28 days (+/-7) after the second vaccine dose. AZD1222 recipients given second doses at about 4 weeks or at about 12 weeks were pooled, since spike-specific TCR depth and breadth were not found to differ between the two schedules. The vaccinee samples were drawn from two UK trials, COV001 and COV002, one of which was a single-blind randomized controlled phase 2/3 trial testing AZD1222 (ChAdOx1 nCoV-19) in healthy adults. For TCRbeta chain sequencing, PBMC samples from trial participants were taken at day 0 and at day 28 after the second dose. Measured from the cysteine to the phenylalanine, the CDR3 is 15 residues long. Only the CDR3 region is kept as DNA, spanning 45 bases read in frame from base 1. From a lookup of the germline V gene, CDR1 and CDR2 are SGHTA and FQGNSA. Clipping removes 3 bases from V and 4 bases from J, with 3 as the unmatched junction base count.

The CDR3 regions of human TCRbeta chains were analyzed by immunosequencing. The original pipeline was this. Repertoire TCRs were checked for matches against a reference library of SARS-CoV-2-specific TCRs that had been generated using the MIRA antigen-specificity platform. Breadth was defined as the fraction of unique TCRs that were SARS-CoV-2-associated, and depth was defined as the fraction of total T cells that were SARS-CoV-2-associated. Using the MIRA data, each spike-specific TCR was assigned both to the spike region to which the TCR was reactive and to a CD4 or CD8 class. Log10-transformed breadth and depth values were compared by one-way ANOVA with Sidak's multiple comparisons tests. Imported from immuneACCESS, the table was reduced by TCRdb to in-frame sequences with V and J called. These copies leave out some clones; in studies compared against another copy, an unresolved V gene accounts for under half, and the cause of the remainder is not known. V and J calls and clone size are as listed in that table; D and trimming were resolved from the DNA. The sample records 95,000 to 100,000 clones, about 89% of which are singletons. In total, the top ten clones hold about 9.4% of the sample.

This clonotype was obtained from an adult who received the AZD1222 COVID-19 vaccine. Sequencing was performed on peripheral blood, taken 28 days after the second AZD1222 dose. The chain links TRBV7-2 with TRBJ2-1, with TRBD2 identical over 10 junction bases. The nucleotides are TGTGCCAGCAGCTTCGGACTAGCGGATTACAATGAGCAGTTCTTC. It specifies CASSFGLADYNEQFF.